The entry below describes one TCR beta chain. This clone has just a few counts. What this receptor recognizes is not known. No clone much larger than this one lies a single base away; base qualities are absent. These data come from a study of cytomegalovirus exposure and HLA in healthy donors (dated by TCRdb to about 2017). Some background on the complete study: According to an earlier analysis of 550 to 750 of the donors, about 179 million T cells yielded over 90 million unique TCR beta sequences and about 300 Gb of sequence data. An early release that covered fewer than 750 HLA-typed donors contained approximately 300 gigabases of sequencing data and tens of millions of unique TCR sequences. Of the roughly 410 genotyped donors, 81% were placed in the genetic ancestry cluster associated with self-reported Caucasian donors. The study aimed to test whether signatures of past pathogen exposure could be identified by cataloging public T cell receptors. The study profiled the T cell repertoires of hundreds of subjects by immunosequencing and related them to cytomegalovirus serostatus. A separate validation cohort of 100 to 150 different subjects was used in addition to the roughly 720-subject first cohort. High-throughput TCR immunosequencing, statistical association of individual TCRs with disease status, and machine learning were combined to predict cytomegalovirus infection status. A later analysis re-analyzed previously published TCR beta repertoires from about 730 donors and added high-resolution HLA genotyping to study TCR occurrence patterns. In the later analysis, no new phenotypic data were used to find candidate immune exposures; instead, reliance was placed on TCR beta sequences and their occurrence across donors. An earlier analysis of about 620 of the donors applied high-throughput TCR beta sequencing to assess whether each TCR beta V gene segment acted as functional or pseudogenic. Donor age, sex, ethnicity and CMV serostatus were compiled together with the repertoire data. In a later genetic analysis, genome-wide SNP genotypes for about three fifths of the roughly 670 donors were used, and that subset was treated as a discovery cohort. All discovery cohort repertoires had been generated using a single sequencing platform. HLA typing covered class I and class II loci at four-digit resolution. The number of typed donors differed by locus: about 620-630 for A, B, C, DRB1 and DQB1; some 500 for DQA1; 606 for DPA1; and roughly 450 for DPB1. About five DR-DQ haplotypes were treated as single units for association and clustering because of strong linkage in the cohort. Across approximately 400 genotyped donors of the cohort, an average of roughly 250,000 unique TCR beta nucleotide sequences per donor were sequenced, and 15% to 20% of those sequences were non-productive.

In total, 630 or so healthy bone marrow donors made up the cohort. All cohort members were sampled while nominally healthy, although unrecorded immune exposures were likely present. The donor tested CMV seropositive, placing the donor among the approximately 310 seropositive members of the cohort. Each donor provided a peripheral blood sample, and peripheral blood mononuclear cells were used for TCR beta sequencing. Genomic DNA extraction from the blood cell samples was performed with the Qiagen DNeasy Blood Extraction Kit. Per the germline V gene (reference sequence), SEHNR is the CDR1 and FQNEAQ is the CDR2. Trimming takes 2 bases off V and 0 bases off J; junction bases not matched to a gene: 3. From the cysteine through the phenylalanine, the CDR3 covers 15 amino acids. Just CDR3 DNA is preserved here, 45 bases in frame from base 1. The library was made by the immunoSEQ multiplex PCR assay. For the multiplex PCR, a mixture combining 60 forward primers for TCR Vbeta segments and 13 reverse primers for TCR Jbeta segments was used. The CDR3 region of rearranged TCR beta genes was amplified from genomic DNA with a multiplex PCR assay. On the Illumina HiSeq System, the amplified TCR beta libraries were sequenced as 87-base-pair reads. Per the original workflow: A later analysis counted 65 million to 90 million unique TCR beta chains across the 666 repertoires, and some 12 million of these chains were shared by at least two donors. Raw reads were error-corrected and collapsed into unique sequences with a nearest-neighbor algorithm that merged closely related sequences to remove PCR and sequencing errors. Alignment of CDR3 sequences to IMGT reference sequences was used to assign V, D and J gene segments. Each retained sequence needed at least a six-nucleotide match to both a V gene segment and a J gene segment. Rearrangements were classified as productive when the CDR3 lacked stop codons and remained in frame with V and J, and all other rearrangements were classified as non-productive. Following IMGT convention, CDR3 was defined as the stretch from the second conserved V-encoded cysteine to the conserved J-encoded phenylalanine. In an earlier analysis of approximately 500 of the donors, sequences lacking an unambiguous match to a single V gene segment were excluded. An earlier analysis of 500 to 700 of the donors classified V segments as functional when productive rearrangements were above 56.7% and as segregating when the standard deviation between donors was above 5%. A statistical classification framework was built for diagnosing cytomegalovirus status from the catalog of TCR beta chain sequences. V and J gene assignment, in a later analysis, came from comparing TCR nucleotide sequences with IMGT/GENE-DB human TR gene sequences. A later analysis assigned CDR3 sequences and most-parsimonious VDJ recombination scenarios with the TCRdist pipeline. A later analysis defined each TCR beta chain by its CDR3 amino acid sequence plus V-gene family, and excluded reads lacking a unique V-gene family. In a later analysis, around 600 highly shared, low-generation-probability nucleotide sequences were removed to address suspected cross-contamination and a sequencing artifact. In a later analysis, a clonal expansion index was calculated for each public chain from normalized within-repertoire ranks of inferred template counts. In a later analysis, generation probabilities were computed with a VDJ recombination model fitted to out-of-frame rearrangements, and the resulting probabilities were checked against IGoR. Hypergeometric tests were used in a later analysis to score TCR-TCR, TCR-HLA and TCR-CMV co-occurrence, with a repertoire-size bias correction applied to the TCR pairs. To estimate false discovery rates, a later analysis permuted the HLA or CMV assignments 20 times. A later analysis grouped co-occurring TCRs with DBSCAN, adding TCRdist sequence similarity when clustering within HLA-allele-positive subsets. For co-occurrence clustering, repertoires with fewer than 30,000 or more than 120,000 public chains were excluded, along with five repertoires with anomalous nucleotide sharing. In TCRdb, the immuneACCESS table is reduced to in-frame sequences with V and J assigned. These tables do not hold every clone; where another copy was compared, an unresolved V gene accounts for under half, and the others remain unexplained. V, J and clone size are those of that table, while D and trimming were read from the DNA. This sample is represented by fewer than 130,000 clones; around 80% of them were singletons. Roughly 6% of the sample goes to the ten largest clones.

Study-wide conclusions, independent of this receptor: In a later analysis, HLA-associated TCR beta chains showed more clonal expansion and lower generation probabilities than non-associated chains that were equally common. The study gave a list of under 200 TCR beta chains associated with cytomegalovirus. A further reported finding was that TCR beta sequences accurately predicted the HLA-A and HLA-B alleles for most subjects in the first cohort. The presence/absence analyses assumed that sequencing depth was roughly uniform across donors, and that assumption may not be true. Correlated functional status among segregating V segments might reflect linkage disequilibrium, but an unknown experimental factor could not be ruled out. A later analysis associated 16,951 TCR beta sequences with specific HLA alleles at a false discovery rate of 0.05. Assigning TCR associations to individual alleles was difficult when HLA alleles, especially DR and DQ, strongly co-occurred. It was suggested by the authors that the approach could potentially be generalized to other disease states and immunological phenotypes. Several of the top co-occurrence clusters appeared to be linked to parvovirus B19, influenza, CMV and Epstein-Barr virus, according to a later analysis. Immune exposure information for the cohort was limited to CMV serostatus. Some IMGT-functional V segments, including TRBV6-2 and TRBV6-3, could not be told apart with the 87-base-pair reads, so those segments were excluded. In an earlier analysis of around 500 of the donors, most TCR beta V segments appeared in productive rearrangements about 90% or about 30% of the time, broadly matching IMGT annotations. The cohort was sequenced for TCR beta chains only, and without alpha or paired-chain data the features that could be detected were limited. A cluster of highly shared sequence variants was judged likely to represent a technical artifact of the sequencing pipeline. Most TCR sequences were seen in very few donors, while some public TCRs were found in many individuals. Because counts were too low, roughly 16 rarely observed V segments, including chromosome 9 orphons, were left out of the earlier analysis of several hundred of the donors. In vitro tests confirmed that a few of the cytomegalovirus-associated TCR beta chains recognize cytomegalovirus antigens. In both the original and validation cohorts, the classifier was reported to diagnose cytomegalovirus status with high specificity and sensitivity. A later analysis found that TCR association rates varied across HLA loci, with DRB1 alleles showing the most associated TCRs and HLA-C alleles the fewest. In a later analysis, most CMV-associated TCR beta chains were found to appear HLA-restricted, with HLA associations seemingly driven largely by CMV exposure. Compared with the 666-donor mean, donors in an Asian-associated ancestry cluster had fewer N-insertions in productive TCRs, according to a later genetic analysis. Because HLA typing was missing for some donors at each locus, association tests included only the typed subset. In a later genetic analysis, a missense DCLRE1C variant was associated with V-gene and J-gene trimming of TCR beta chains, and the association was replicated in an independent cohort.

The sequence joins TRBV7-9 to TRBJ1-2; 7 bases in between match TRBD1. The receptor's source is a man aged 25-45 years in good health and CMV-seropositive. The sequenced material came from PBMCs. The DNA reads TGTGCCAGCAGCTTAAAGACAGGGACTAACTATGGCTACACCTTC. It codes for CASSLKTGTNYGYTF. With the portions outside the CDR3 filled from the reference TRBV7-9 and TRBJ1-2 genes, the complete variable region becomes DTGVSQNPRHKITKRGQNVTFRCDPISEHNRLYWYRQTLGQGPEFLTYFQNEAQLEKSRLLSDRFSAERPKGSFSTLEIQRTEQGDSAMYLCASSLKTGTNYGYTFGSGTRLTVV.